The 27 T cell receptor beta chains given below trace back to one sample, sequenced in a study of CD4 T cells in relation to SARS-CoV-2 and coronaviruses. Their antigen targets remain unknown. CD4+ T cells from unexposed donors were obtained before the COVID-19 pandemic (2011-2018). The cells were cultured for about ten days before CD4+ T cells were isolated. Method: immunoSEQ multiplex PCR; TCRdb's copy keeps in-frame clones and lacks some. Here the sample spans 20,000 to 30,000 clones, roughly 82% being singletons. The sample consisted of CD4+ T cells from PBMCs, cultured in vitro. These receptors came from a human donor in good health.

The V and J genes are TRBV21-1 and TRBJ2-1; TRBD2 reflects the table's D call only, with no check against the DNA. TRBV21-1 is a pseudogene segment. The CDR3 contains 17 residues. CDR3 sequence reads: CASSKALRLAGGNEQFF. DNA of the CDR3: TGTGCCAGCAGCAAGGCGCTTCGGCTAGCGGGGGGCAATGAGCAGTTCTTC.

This chain joins TRBV10-3 and TRBJ1-1, with TRBD1 identical over 7 bases. The V and J ends lost 7 bases and 4 bases, in that order; junction bases with no gene match: 9. The CDR3 covers 14 residues. Germline V gene sequence: CDR1 ENHRY, CDR2 SYGVKD. The CDR3: CAINARGEATEAFF. The DNA of the CDR3 is TGTGCCATCAACGCCAGGGGGGAGGCCACTGAAGCTTTCTTT.

The chain joins TRBV18 to TRBJ2-7; D gene ambiguous. V was pared by 6 bases and J by 0 bases, with 12 bases between. CDR1 and CDR2 (germline): KGHSH, LQKENI. CDR3 length equals 14 residues. The DNA of the CDR3 is TGTGCCAGCTCCTCGGCACAGAGCTCCTACGAGCAGTACTTC. Its protein is CASSSAQSSYEQYF.

This clone was counted between two and nine times. The chain recombines TRBV25-1 with TRBJ2-7; tentative D call: TRBD1 (6 bases). The CDR3 totals 14 residues. Germline-derived CDR1 and CDR2 are MGHDK and SYGVNS. With 4 bases removed from V and 5 bases from J, the gap between germline ends came to 15 bases. CDR3: CASSGFTTGNEQYF. The CDR3 DNA follows: TGTGCCAGCAGTGGGTTTACAACAGGGAACGAGCAGTACTTC.

The sample holds a few counts of this clone. The CDR3 DNA is TGTGCCAGCAGCTTAGGGCGGACGGGATCGGGGGAGCTGTTTTTT. It is translated as CASSLGRTGSGELFF. This chain joins TRBV11-3 and TRBJ2-2, with a tentative D call TRBD2 (5 bases). V gave up 1 base and J gave up 8 bases, with 14 bases separating them. The CDR3 is 15 residues long. Germline-derived CDR1 and CDR2 are SGHNT and YENEEA.

V usage is TRBV11-2 and J usage is TRBJ2-1, with D possibly TRBD2 on 5 matching bases. This CDR3 is built from 14 residues. Trimming pared 4 bases from V and 4 bases from J, leaving 11 bases between. Germline V CDR1 and CDR2: SGHAT, FQNNGV. The CDR3 here is CASSSSGLYNEQFF. The CDR3 DNA sequence: TGTGCCAGCAGCTCATCCGGACTGTACAATGAGCAGTTCTTC. The full variable domain, in which reference TRBV11-2 and TRBJ2-1 provide the parts outside the CDR3, is EAGVAQSPRYKIIEKRQSVAFWCNPISGHATLYWYQQILGQGPKLLIQFQNNGVVDDSQLPKDRFSAERLKGVDSTLKIQPAKLEDSAVYLCASSSSGLYNEQFFGPGTRLTVL.

The V and J genes are TRBV19 and TRBJ1-1; 11 bases are shared with TRBD1. The CDR3 is 18 amino acids. V shed 4 bases and J 0 bases; nucleotides not matched to a gene: 10. Germline CDR1 reads LNHDA; CDR2 reads SQIVND (reference sequence). Written as DNA, the CDR3 is TGTGCCAGTAGTAGCGGGACAGGGGGGACTTGGGTGAACACTGAAGCTTTCTTT. It encodes CASSSGTGGTWVNTEAFF.

The sample holds a few counts of this clone. The gene calls are TRBV6-2 or TRBV6-3 and TRBJ1-2, with 8 positions matching TRBD1. This CDR3 has 14 amino acids. After removal of 5 bases from V and 4 bases from J, the junction contained 6 bases not matched to a gene. The germline CDR1 and CDR2 sequences are MNHEY and SVGEGT. DNA of the CDR3: TGTGCCAGCAGTCGACGGACAGGGCTCTATGGCTACACCTTC. Residues: CASSRRTGLYGYTF.

V usage is TRBV11-2 and J usage is TRBJ2-7, with D possibly being TRBD1 (8 bases). The germline V gene encodes CDR1 SGHAT and CDR2 FQNNGV. Trimming removed 2 bases from V and 4 bases from J, with 12 bases in between. The CDR3 spans 14 residues. CDR3 nucleotides: TGTGCCAGCAGCTTAACAGGGGGGGGGTACGAGCAGTACTTC. It encodes CASSLTGGGYEQYF.

The J gene is TRBJ2-2, the V gene TRBV7-6; 9 bases line up with TRBD2. The germline V gene encodes CDR1 SGHVS and CDR2 FNYEAQ. The CDR3 totals 16 residues. Germline trimming cut 0 bases from V and 4 bases from J; bases unmatched to any gene: 3. For the CDR3, the DNA is TGTGCCAGCAGCTTAGCCCGACTAGCGGTCACCGGGGAGCTGTTTTTT. Residues: CASSLARLAVTGELFF.

This clone has just a few counts. The chain joins TRBV20-1 to TRBJ2-7; 8 bases match TRBD1. The CDR3 has 12 residues. Germline V gene sequence: CDR1 DFQATT, CDR2 SNEGSKA (reference sequence). Trimming removed 6 bases from V and 6 bases from J; junction bases left unmatched: 7. The DNA for the CDR3 is TGCAGTGCCAGTACGACAGGGGCCGAGCAGTACTTC. Amino acids: CSASTTGAEQYF.

V and J are TRBV19 and TRBJ1-2; D is undetermined. CDR1 is LNHDA and CDR2 is SQIVND in the germline V gene (reference sequence). CDR3 size: 13 residues. Trimming left V 3 bases short and J 6 bases short, with 11 bases between. CDR3 nucleotide sequence: TGTGCCAGTAGTATCCTACACATGGATGGCTACACCTTC. This translates into CASSILHMDGYTF.

This clone has only a few counts. The J gene is TRBJ2-1, the V gene TRBV9; possible D gene TRBD2, 6 bases. Germline CDR1 reads SGDLS; CDR2 reads YYNGEE. The CDR3 covers 13 residues. Trimming left V 2 bases short and J 4 bases short, with 7 bases between. The CDR3 region has the DNA TGTGCCAGCAGCGTCGGGACTTACAATGAGCAGTTCTTC. Translated, it gives CASSVGTYNEQFF.

The CDR3, as DNA: TGCGCCAGCCAAGCTAGCGACACCGGGGAGCTGTTTTTT. This codes for CASQASDTGELFF. The chain has TRBV10-2 and TRBJ2-2; weak D call: TRBD2 (6 bases). CDR3 length: 13 residues. Per the germline V gene, CDR1 is WSHSY and CDR2 is SAAADI. Trimming left V 8 bases short and J 3 bases short, with 10 bases between.

The chain couples TRBV2 to TRBJ2-2; TRBD1 aligns across 8 bases. CDR1 and CDR2 (germline): SNHLY, FYNNEI. CDR3 length: 18 amino acids. V shed 0 bases and J 0 bases; nucleotides not matched to a gene: 6. CDR3 nucleotide sequence: TGTGCCAGCAGTGAAGCTGCCCGGACAGGGACGAACACCGGGGAGCTGTTTTTT. It codes for CASSEAARTGTNTGELFF.

V gene TRBV6-5 combines with J gene TRBJ1-2; 7 bases match TRBD1. CDR3 size: 16 residues. CDR1 is MNHEY and CDR2 is SVGAGI in the germline V gene. Germline trimming cut 4 bases from V and 2 bases from J; bases unmatched to any gene: 10. CDR3 loop: CASSFYRGGVNYGYTF. The DNA of the CDR3 is TGTGCCAGCAGTTTCTACAGGGGTGGCGTCAACTATGGCTACACCTTC.

This chain uses TRBV4-2 with TRBJ2-3, with D maybe TRBD2 (5 bases). Trimming removed 0 bases at V and 1 base at J, with 8 bases between. Germline V gene sequence: CDR1 LGHNA, CDR2 YNFKEQ. The length of the CDR3 is 15 residues. For the CDR3, the DNA is TGTGCCAGCAGCCAAGATTCGCGGGGCACAGATACGCAGTATTTT. Translated: CASSQDSRGTDTQYF.

This clone has only one observation. V usage is TRBV7-2 and J usage is TRBJ1-4; the D is unclear. V was clipped by 6 bases and J by 3 bases, with 5 bases between them. There are 12 residues in the CDR3. Germline V gives CDR1 SGHTA, CDR2 FQGNSA. CDR3 DNA sequence: TGTGCCAGCAGGTTCCCTAATGAAAAACTGTTTTTT. Encoded protein: CASRFPNEKLFF.

The chain has TRBV12-3 or TRBV12-4 and TRBJ2-5; possibly TRBD2 for D (6 bases). The CDR3 covers 13 residues. V was shortened by 6 bases and J by 5 bases, with 13 bases between the two germline ends. DNA of the CDR3: TGTGCCAGCAGAACGGGGGTTGGGGAGACCCAGTACTTC. Translating it yields CASRTGVGETQYF.

The CDR3 sequence is CAWSDLGQGNEQFF. CDR3 bases: TGTGCCTGGTCGGATTTGGGACAGGGGAATGAGCAGTTCTTC. The V and J genes are TRBV30 and TRBJ2-1; 10 nucleotides align to TRBD1. CDR1 GTSNPN and CDR2 SVGIG come from the germline V gene (reference sequence). This CDR3 spans 14 amino acids. With 5 bases clipped from V and 7 bases from J, the junction kept 8 bases outside the gene matches.

The V gene is TRBV29-1, the J gene TRBJ1-1, with 7 bases matching TRBD1. V was pared by 4 bases and J by 2 bases, with 1 base of the junction left unmatched. Germline V gives CDR1 SQVTM, CDR2 ANQGSEA. This CDR3 comprises 12 residues. For the CDR3, the DNA is TGCAGCGTTGCAGGGGGTAACACTGAAGCTTTCTTT. Its translation: CSVAGGNTEAFF.

This clone was seen once. The genes are TRBV11-2 and TRBJ2-5, with D possibly TRBD1 on 7 matching bases. V lost 5 bases and J lost 5, with 15 bases in between. The CDR3 is made up of 14 amino acids. Per germline, CDR1 SGHAT and CDR2 FQNNGV. DNA for the CDR3: TGTGCCAGCAGCCGGCAGGGGGGCGGGGAGACCCAGTACTTC. Translated, it gives CASSRQGGGETQYF. Drawing the rest from reference TRBV11-2 and TRBJ2-5, the complete variable domain is EAGVAQSPRYKIIEKRQSVAFWCNPISGHATLYWYQQILGQGPKLLIQFQNNGVVDDSQLPKDRFSAERLKGVDSTLKIQPAKLEDSAVYLCASSRQGGGETQYFGPGTRLLVL.

The chain employs TRBV2 and TRBJ2-1; D is tentatively TRBD1 or TRBD2 (5 bases each). The germline V gene has CDR1 SNHLY and CDR2 FYNNEI. The ends were cut back, 5 bases at V and 6 bases at J, with 11 bases in the middle. The CDR3 has 13 residues. CDR3 bases: TGTGCCAGCAGTATATCGGGGCCCAATGAGCAGTTCTTC. Its protein is CASSISGPNEQFF.

The chain uses TRBV3-1 (or the pseudogene TRBV3-2) and TRBJ2-1; D is possibly TRBD1 (5 bases). Germline V lookup: CDR1 LGHDT, CDR2 YNNKEL (reference sequence). The V end lost 2 bases, the J end lost 2 bases, and 10 bases lay between the germline ends. The CDR3 spans 15 residues. CDR3 region: CASSQRGMTYNEQFF. CDR3 DNA: TGTGCCAGCAGCCAAAGGGGAATGACCTACAATGAGCAGTTCTTC.

The rearrangement joins TRBV4-3 to TRBJ1-3; D is uncertain. This CDR3 region has 18 residues. Germline CDR1 LGHNA, CDR2 YSLEER. V shed 0 bases and J shed 0 bases, with 15 bases lying between them. The CDR3 DNA sequence: TGCGCCAGCAGCCAAGATCCAGACACAATCCTCTCTGGAAACACCATATATTTT. This gives the protein CASSQDPDTILSGNTIYF.

This clone has more than one count but fewer than ten. The rearrangement links TRBV2 to TRBJ2-7, with 7 nucleotides matching TRBD1. J was trimmed by 5 bases and V by 7 bases; bases with no gene match: 8. Germline CDR1 is SNHLY and CDR2 is FYNNEI. The CDR3 covers 13 residues. CDR3 DNA sequence: TGTGCCAGCATTAAAGACAGGGTCGACGAGCAGTACTTC. Translating gives CASIKDRVDEQYF.

This clone was found a few times. The rearrangement links TRBV4-1 to TRBJ1-2, with D possibly being TRBD1 (6 bases). Per germline, CDR1 MGHRA and CDR2 YSYEKL. The CDR3 length is 15 residues. Deletions cut 3 bases from V and 2 bases from J, with 13 bases between. Here the CDR3 reads CASSHHRDNNYGYTF. The CDR3 DNA follows: TGCGCCAGCAGCCACCACCGGGACAACAACTATGGCTACACCTTC.